These 3 T cell receptor beta chains came from one sample sequenced in a study of CD8 T cell repertoires and HIV-1 epitope variants. Generated by immunoSEQ multiplex PCR, the TCRdb table keeps only in-frame clones and is missing some. Found here are 5,500 to 6,000 clones, around two thirds of them singletons; the top ten hold about 45%. No antigen has been identified for these receptors. Source material: cultured CD8+ T cells derived from PBMCs. The receptors come from a male donor with HIV.

The chain couples TRBV27 to TRBJ2-5, with TRBD2 matching over 8 bases. The V gene end was trimmed by 0 bases and the J gene end by 6 bases; junction bases not matched to a gene: 9. This CDR3 spans 16 amino acids. Germline V gene data show CDR1 as MNHEY and CDR2 as SMNVEV (reference sequence). CDR3 in amino acids: CASSLSSGEPPKTQYF. The CDR3 nucleotides read TGTGCCAGCAGTTTATCTAGCGGGGAGCCTCCAAAGACCCAGTACTTC.

The rearrangement uses TRBV11-2 and TRBJ2-3, with a possible D match to TRBD2 (6 bases). The ends were cut back, 1 base at V and 0 bases at J, with 11 bases in the middle. The CDR3 covers 16 residues. In germline, CDR1 is SGHAT, CDR2 FQNNGV. As DNA, the CDR3 is TGTGCCAGCAGCTTAGTGGGGGGAAGTAGCACAGATACGCAGTATTTT. Residues: CASSLVGGSSTDTQYF. The whole variable domain, filled in from reference TRBV11-2 and TRBJ2-3, reads EAGVAQSPRYKIIEKRQSVAFWCNPISGHATLYWYQQILGQGPKLLIQFQNNGVVDDSQLPKDRFSAERLKGVDSTLKIQPAKLEDSAVYLCASSLVGGSSTDTQYFGPGTRLTVL.

CDR3 nucleotides: TGTGCCAGCACTACTAGCGGGGCTTCTGACAATGAGCAGTTCTTC. It encodes CASTTSGASDNEQFF. The chain joins TRBV5-4 to TRBJ2-1; 10 positions agree with TRBD2. Losses at the gene ends were 6 bases for V and 5 bases for J; bases not matched to a gene: 8. Germline CDR1 and CDR2: SGHNT and YYREEE (reference sequence). This CDR3 has 15 amino acids.